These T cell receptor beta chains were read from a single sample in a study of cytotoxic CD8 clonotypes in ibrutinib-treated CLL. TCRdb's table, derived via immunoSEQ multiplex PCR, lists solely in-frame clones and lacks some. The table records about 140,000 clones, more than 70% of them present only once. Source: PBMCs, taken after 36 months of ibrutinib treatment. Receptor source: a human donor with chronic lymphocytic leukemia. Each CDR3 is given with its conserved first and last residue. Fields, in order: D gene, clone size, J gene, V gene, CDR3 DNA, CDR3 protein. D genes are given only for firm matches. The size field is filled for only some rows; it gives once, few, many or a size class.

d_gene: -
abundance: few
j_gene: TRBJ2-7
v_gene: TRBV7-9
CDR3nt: TGTGCCAGCAGCCCCCCCCGGGATCGGGCCTCCTACGAGCAGTACTTC
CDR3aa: CASSPPRDRASYEQYF

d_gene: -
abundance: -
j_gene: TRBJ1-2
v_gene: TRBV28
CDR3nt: TGTGCCAGCAGTTTTCGACTGGGGCCACTTGGCTACACCTTC
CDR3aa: CASSFRLGPLGYTF

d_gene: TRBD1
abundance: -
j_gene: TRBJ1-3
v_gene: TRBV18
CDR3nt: TGTGCCAGCTCACGGGGACAGGGAGACACCATATATTTT
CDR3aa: CASSRGQGDTIYF

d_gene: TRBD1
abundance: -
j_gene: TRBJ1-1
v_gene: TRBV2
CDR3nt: TGTGCCAGCAGTGCCCGCGCCGGACAGGAGAACACTGAAGCTTTCTTT
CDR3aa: CASSARAGQENTEAFF

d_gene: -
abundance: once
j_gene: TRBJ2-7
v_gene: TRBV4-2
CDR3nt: TGTGCCAGCAGCCAAGACCTGCGGCAGTACTTC
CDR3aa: CASSQDLRQYF

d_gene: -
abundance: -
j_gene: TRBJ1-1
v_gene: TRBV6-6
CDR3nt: TGTGCCAGCAGGGCGGACGGGTCGAGAGCAGCTTTCTTT
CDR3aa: CASRADGSRAAFF

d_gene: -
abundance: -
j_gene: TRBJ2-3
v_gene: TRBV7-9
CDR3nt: TGTGCCAGCAGCTTAGACCTAACTAGGGGCGCGGATACGCAGTATTTT
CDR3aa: CASSLDLTRGADTQYF

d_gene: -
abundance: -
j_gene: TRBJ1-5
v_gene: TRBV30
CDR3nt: TGTGCCTGGAGAGCTAAAGTGGGGATCAGCAATCAGCCCCAGCATTTT
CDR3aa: CAWRAKVGISNQPQHF

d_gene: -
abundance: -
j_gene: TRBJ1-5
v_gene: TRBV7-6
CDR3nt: TGTGCCAGCAGCTTCGGAGGGTTCAATCAGCCCCAGCATTTT
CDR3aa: CASSFGGFNQPQHF

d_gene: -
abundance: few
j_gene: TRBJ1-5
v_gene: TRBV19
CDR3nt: TGTGCCAGTACCCCAGATGGGGTGCCCCGTCAGCCCCAGCATTTT
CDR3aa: CASTPDGVPRQPQHF

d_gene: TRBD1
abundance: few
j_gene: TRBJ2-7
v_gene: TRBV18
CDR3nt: TGTGCCAGCTCACCTGACGGGACAGGGTACGAGCAGTACTTC
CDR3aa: CASSPDGTGYEQYF

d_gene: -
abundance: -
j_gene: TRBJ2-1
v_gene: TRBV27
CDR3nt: TGTGCCAGCAGTTTAGCAGGCCTCCACACCTACAATGAGCAGTTCTTC
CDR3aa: CASSLAGLHTYNEQFF

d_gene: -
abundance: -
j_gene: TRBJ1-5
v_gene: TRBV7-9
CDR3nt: TGTGCCAGCAGCTTAGTCGCGGATCAGCCCCAGCATTTT
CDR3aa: CASSLVADQPQHF

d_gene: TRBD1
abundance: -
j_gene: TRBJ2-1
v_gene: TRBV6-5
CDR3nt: TGTGCCAGCAGTTACTCTGGGACAGGGGGTTGGAATGAGCAGTTCTTC
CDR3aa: CASSYSGTGGWNEQFF

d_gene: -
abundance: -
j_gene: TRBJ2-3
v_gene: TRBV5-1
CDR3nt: TGCGCCAGCAGCTGGGTCGGGGACACAGATACGCAGTATTTT
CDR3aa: CASSWVGDTDTQYF

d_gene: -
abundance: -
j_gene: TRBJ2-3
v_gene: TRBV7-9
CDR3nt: TGTGCCAGCAGGCTAATCTCCGATACGCAGTATTTT
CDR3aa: CASRLISDTQYF

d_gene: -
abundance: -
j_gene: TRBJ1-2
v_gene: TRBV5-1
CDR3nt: TGCGCCAGCAGCTTAACCGAGGGGGTGTCGGGCTATGGCTACACCTTC
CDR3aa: CASSLTEGVSGYGYTF

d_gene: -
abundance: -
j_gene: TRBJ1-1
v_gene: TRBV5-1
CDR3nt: TGCGCCAGCAGCCCCGGCTTGGCAGCGAACACTGAAGCTTTCTTT
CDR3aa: CASSPGLAANTEAFF

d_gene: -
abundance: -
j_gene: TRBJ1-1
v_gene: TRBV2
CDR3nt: TGTGCCAGCTCGAAGGTATTTTCGGTAGCTTTCTTT
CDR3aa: CASSKVFSVAFF

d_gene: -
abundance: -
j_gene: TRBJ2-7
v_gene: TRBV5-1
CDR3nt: TGCGCCAGCAGGGACATCAGGGGGGCCGCCTACGAGCAGTACTTC
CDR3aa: CASRDIRGAAYEQYF

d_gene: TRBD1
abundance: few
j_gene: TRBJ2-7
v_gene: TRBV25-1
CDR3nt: TGTGCCAGCGGATCGCCGGGACAGGGAACCTACGAGCAGTACTTC
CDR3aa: CASGSPGQGTYEQYF

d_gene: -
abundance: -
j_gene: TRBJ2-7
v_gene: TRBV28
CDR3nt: TGTGCCAGCGAGGAGCAGGGTGCCGAGCAGTACTTC
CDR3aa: CASEEQGAEQYF

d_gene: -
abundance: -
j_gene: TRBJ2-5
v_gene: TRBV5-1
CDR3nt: TGCGCCAGCAGCTTGAGAACGGTGCAAGAGACCCAGTACTTC
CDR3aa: CASSLRTVQETQYF

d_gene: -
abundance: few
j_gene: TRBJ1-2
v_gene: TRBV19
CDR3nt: TGTGCCAGTAGTATACCCAGGGGCGGGCACTATGGCTACACCTTC
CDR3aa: CASSIPRGGHYGYTF

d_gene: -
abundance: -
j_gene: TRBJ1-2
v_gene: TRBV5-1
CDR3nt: TGCGCCAGCAGCCCAGGATTGAGACAGGAAGCGGCTGGCTACACCTTC
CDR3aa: CASSPGLRQEAAGYTF

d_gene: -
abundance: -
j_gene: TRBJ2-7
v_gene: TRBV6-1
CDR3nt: TGTGCCAGCAGTGAAGCACCGGAAGGGGGAAAGGCATTC
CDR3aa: CASSEAPEGGKAF

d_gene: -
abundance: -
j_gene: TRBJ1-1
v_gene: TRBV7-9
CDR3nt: TGTGCCAGCAGCCCCCATGGGGACTGGAACACTGAAGCTTTCTTT
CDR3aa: CASSPHGDWNTEAFF